The following is a T cell receptor (beta chain) sequence with its context. The antigen it binds to is not known. No base quality information exists; no much larger clone differs at one position. The entry originates in a study of CD8 T cell repertoires and HIV-1 epitope variants (dated by TCRdb to 2018 to 2021). As for the study more broadly: Twenty-five peptides representing autologous and known Gag and Nef epitope variants were each used to stimulate T cells in separate culture wells. Among the control conditions were a peptide pool of CMV, EBV and flu, the Ebola AY9 epitope serving as a negative control, and a well with no peptide. Tested epitopes included three Gag epitope families and Nef HW9 and YT9. Using the EasySep Human T Cell Enrichment Kit, T cells were enriched and then co-cultured with an equal number of autologous T cell-negative cells acting as antigen-presenting cells. For less than 13 days the cultures were kept in IMDM with gentamicin, and on days 3 and 7 half of the media was changed with IL-2, IL-7 and IL-15 added. An aliquot of 1M T cells was saved as an uncultured baseline condition, separate from the approximately 80 T cell cultures. A total of roughly 78 T cell cultures were run, with each culture condition performed in triplicate except for one peptide, which was performed in duplicate.

CDR1 MDHEN and CDR2 SYDVKM are derived from the germline V gene. V and J are truncated by 3 bases and 0 bases respectively, leaving an intervening sequence of 17 bases. The CDR3 numbers 18 residues from cysteine through phenylalanine. Here the CDR3 DNA is all that survives: 54 bases in frame from base 1. The EasySep Human CD8+ T Cell Enrichment Kit was used on day 10 to isolate CD8+ T cells from every culture. What the authors observed across the whole study: The study identified eight to ten antigen-specific TCR beta clonotypes, 5 or 6 of which appeared to be cross-reactive for autologous or known escape epitope variants. Five clonotypes recognized the Nef KF9 family and one the HW9 family, with no responses to the TAALDMSHF plasma variant. The assay could identify only TCR beta chains and pointed to proliferation in response to antigen, not to T cell function or cytokine profile.

Sequencing of TCR beta CDR3 regions was done on the immunoSEQ platform at survey depth. The QIAamp DNA micro kit was used to extract genomic DNA from every cultured and uncultured CD8+ T cell population. The original pipeline was this. Samples with under 5,000 productive reads were excluded, and this exclusion removed about 6% of the roughly 75 HIV peptide-stimulated cultures. Sequences were trimmed to CDR3 by a MANAFEST web app, and nonproductive sequences, CDR3s under 5 amino acids, and sequences not starting with C or ending with F/W were removed. Clonotypes were classified as antigen-specific only if expansion was observed in at least 2 of 3 replicates versus the no-peptide control at FDR 0.01, only within one epitope family. A frequency at least fivefold higher than in wells stimulated with peptides from other epitope families was additionally required for specific clonotypes. This immuneACCESS table, as held by TCRdb, lists in-frame sequences with V and J called but not all clones. Of the missing ones, under half trace to an unresolved V gene in checked studies; the others have no known cause. V and J calls and clone size are given by that table; D and trimming were obtained from the DNA. This sample is represented by fewer than 6,500 clones; around 70% of them were singletons. More than 35% of the sample is taken by the ten largest.

The rearrangement combines TRBV28 with TRBJ1-4, with the D gene uncertain. The clonotype was recovered from a male donor with HIV. Sequences were obtained from cultured CD8+ T cells derived from PBMCs. The CDR3 protein: CASSLSVSEDATNEKLFF. The sequenced DNA: TGTGCCAGCAGTTTGTCAGTTTCTGAGGATGCAACTAATGAAAAACTGTTTTTT.